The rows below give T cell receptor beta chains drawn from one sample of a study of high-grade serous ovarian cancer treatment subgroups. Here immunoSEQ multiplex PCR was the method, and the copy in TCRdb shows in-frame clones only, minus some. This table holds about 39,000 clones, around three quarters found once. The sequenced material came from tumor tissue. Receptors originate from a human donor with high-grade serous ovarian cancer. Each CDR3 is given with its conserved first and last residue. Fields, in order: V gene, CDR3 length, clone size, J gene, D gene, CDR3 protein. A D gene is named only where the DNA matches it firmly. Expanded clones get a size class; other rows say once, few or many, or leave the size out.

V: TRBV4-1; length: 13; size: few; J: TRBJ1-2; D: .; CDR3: CASSHEGPYGYTF
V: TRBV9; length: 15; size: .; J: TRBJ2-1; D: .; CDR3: CASSVPGGPNNEQFF
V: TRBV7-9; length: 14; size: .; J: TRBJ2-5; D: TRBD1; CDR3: CASRSTGESETQYF
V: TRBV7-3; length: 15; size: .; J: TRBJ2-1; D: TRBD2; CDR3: CASSLNWGRGDEQFF
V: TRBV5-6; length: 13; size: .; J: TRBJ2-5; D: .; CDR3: CASTFSGAETQYF
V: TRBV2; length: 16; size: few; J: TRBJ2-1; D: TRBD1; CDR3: CASSERLTGFLNEQFF
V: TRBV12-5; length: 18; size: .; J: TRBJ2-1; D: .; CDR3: CASGLVKDGSRELNEQFF
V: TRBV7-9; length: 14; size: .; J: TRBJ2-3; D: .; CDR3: CASSRGTGTDTQYF
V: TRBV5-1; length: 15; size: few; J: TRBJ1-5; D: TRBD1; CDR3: CASSLGPGGTQPQHF
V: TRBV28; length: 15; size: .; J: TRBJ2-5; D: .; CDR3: CASSLAGPGGETQYF
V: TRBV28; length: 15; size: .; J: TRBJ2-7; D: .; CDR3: CASSRGGDRGYEQYF
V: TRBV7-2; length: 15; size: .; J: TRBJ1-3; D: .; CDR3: CASSQGQFSGNTIYF
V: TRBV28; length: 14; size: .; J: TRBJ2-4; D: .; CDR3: CASNPTSAKNIQYF
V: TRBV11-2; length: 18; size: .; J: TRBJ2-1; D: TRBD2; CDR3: CASSPGTSGFYSYNEQFF
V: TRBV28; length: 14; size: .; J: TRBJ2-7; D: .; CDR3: CASSGAQYRIEQYF
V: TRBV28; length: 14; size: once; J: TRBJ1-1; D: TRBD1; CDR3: CASSPRGGGTEAFF
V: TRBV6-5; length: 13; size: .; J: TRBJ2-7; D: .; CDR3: CASTPPNSGEQYF
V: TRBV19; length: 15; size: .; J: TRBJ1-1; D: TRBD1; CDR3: CASSMGTGLNTEAFF
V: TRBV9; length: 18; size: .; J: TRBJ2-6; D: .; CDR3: CASSVLGGTSSGANVLTF
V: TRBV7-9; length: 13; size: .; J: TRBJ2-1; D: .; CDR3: CASSLVAGTEQFF
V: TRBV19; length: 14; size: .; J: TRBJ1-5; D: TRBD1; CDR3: CASRSGQGGEPQHF
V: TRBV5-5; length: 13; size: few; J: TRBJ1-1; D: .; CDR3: CASSFSRYTEAFF
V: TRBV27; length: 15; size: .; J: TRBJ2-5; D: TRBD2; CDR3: CASSFAAGRQETQYF
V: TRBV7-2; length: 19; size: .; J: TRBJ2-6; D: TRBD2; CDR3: CASSPFRLAGYSGANVLTF
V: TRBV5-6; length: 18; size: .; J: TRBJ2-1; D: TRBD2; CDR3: CASSSNWTSGRAGRVGFF
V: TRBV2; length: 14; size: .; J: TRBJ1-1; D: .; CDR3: CASSRSQENTEAFF
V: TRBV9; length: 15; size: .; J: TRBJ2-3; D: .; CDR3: CASSVALNSTDTQYF
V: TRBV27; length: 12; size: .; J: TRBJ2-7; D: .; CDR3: CASSSLGYEQYF
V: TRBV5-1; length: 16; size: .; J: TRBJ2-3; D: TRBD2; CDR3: CASSLGAGGRTDTQYF
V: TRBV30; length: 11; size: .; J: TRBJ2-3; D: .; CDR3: CAWSLPDTQYF
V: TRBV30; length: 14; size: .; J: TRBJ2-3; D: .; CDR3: CAWSVLEGTDTQYF
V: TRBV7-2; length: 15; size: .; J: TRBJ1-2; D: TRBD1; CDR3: CASSPGQGWDYGYTF
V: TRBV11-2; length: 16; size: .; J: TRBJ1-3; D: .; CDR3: CASSLGGAAKGNTIYF
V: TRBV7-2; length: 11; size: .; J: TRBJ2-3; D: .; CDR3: CASSFLDTQYF
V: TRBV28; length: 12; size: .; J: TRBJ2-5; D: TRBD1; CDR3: CASNTGEETQYF
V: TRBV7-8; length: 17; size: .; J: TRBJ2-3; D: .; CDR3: CASSIPRGAMGTDTQYF
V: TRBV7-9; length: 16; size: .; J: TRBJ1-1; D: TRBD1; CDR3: CASSFFIGTGNTEAFF
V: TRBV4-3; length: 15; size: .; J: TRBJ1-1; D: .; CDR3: CASSQSSPVNTEAFF
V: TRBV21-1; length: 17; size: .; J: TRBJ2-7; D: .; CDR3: CASSKGKDRRKSYEQYF
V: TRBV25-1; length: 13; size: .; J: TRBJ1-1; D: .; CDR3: CASSPGSDTEAFF
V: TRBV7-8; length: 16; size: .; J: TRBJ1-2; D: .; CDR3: CASSFTQALGTYGYTF
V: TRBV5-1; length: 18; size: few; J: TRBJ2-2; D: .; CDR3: CASSRKIQRSPETGELFF
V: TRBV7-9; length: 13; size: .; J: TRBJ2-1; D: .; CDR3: CASSSTGPNEQFF
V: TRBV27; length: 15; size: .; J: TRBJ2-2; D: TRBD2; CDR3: CASSLAGAVAGELFF
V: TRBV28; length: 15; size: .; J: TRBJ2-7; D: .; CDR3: CASSPAPGHFYEQYF
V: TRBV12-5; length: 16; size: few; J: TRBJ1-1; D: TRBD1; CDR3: CASGLFRQDRIDEAFF